This T cell receptor (beta chain) was found in a study of T cell clonotyping in hematopoietic cell transplantation. Study details: Recipients' pretransplant samples followed cytoreduction. Overall study findings and caveats: Higher Inverse Simpson Index values in graft donor and pretransplant recipient predicted broader posttransplant TCR diversity. Recipient TCR diversity dropped after transplant; expanded clonotypes rose from day 30 to 180.

Time point reported: recipient sample about 28 days before transplant, after cytoreduction. Recipients were bled about 28 days pretransplant and at posttransplant days 30, 100, 180. The CDR3 loop spans 13 amino acids. V lost 3 bases, J lost 2 bases, and 8 bases lay in between. Germline values: CDR1 GTSNPN, CDR2 SVGIG (reference sequence). This clone was observed a handful of times. Its antigen remains unidentified. Clones were read by immunoSEQ multiplex PCR, and TCRdb kept only the in-frame ones, dropping some. The table has approximately 46,000 clones, 85% to 90% seen once. The receptor comes from a man aged 60 to 69 with biphenotypic leukemia. Some clones in this sample may be carry-over from other donors' samples. The chain links TRBV30 to TRBJ1-5; D is uncertain. Sequences were derived from peripheral blood mononuclear cells, sampled before stem cell transplant. CDR3 in amino acids: CAWRGRGNQPQHF. CDR3 nucleotides: TGTGCCTGGAGGGGTAGAGGCAATCAGCCCCAGCATTTT.